This T cell receptor beta chain is drawn from a study of cytomegalovirus exposure and HLA in healthy donors. The CDR3 sequence is 17 residues long. Trimming cost V 0 bases and J 1 base, with 17 bases left between them. Germline V CDR1 and CDR2: SGHRS, YFSETQ. The assay was immunoSEQ multiplex PCR, and TCRdb's table has in-frame clones only and misses some. Altogether some 220,000 clones are present, just over 90% being singletons, with the ten largest covering roughly 1%. V gene TRBV5-1 combines with J gene TRBJ2-7; the D gene is possibly TRBD1 (5 bases). The sequence derives from a woman between 18 and 29 years old in good health and CMV-seronegative. Source material: PBMCs. The DNA for the CDR3 is TGCGCCAGCAGCTTGGAAGGGGATATGGTTCTTTCCTACGAGCAGTACTTC. Protein sequence: CASSLEGDMVLSYEQYF.